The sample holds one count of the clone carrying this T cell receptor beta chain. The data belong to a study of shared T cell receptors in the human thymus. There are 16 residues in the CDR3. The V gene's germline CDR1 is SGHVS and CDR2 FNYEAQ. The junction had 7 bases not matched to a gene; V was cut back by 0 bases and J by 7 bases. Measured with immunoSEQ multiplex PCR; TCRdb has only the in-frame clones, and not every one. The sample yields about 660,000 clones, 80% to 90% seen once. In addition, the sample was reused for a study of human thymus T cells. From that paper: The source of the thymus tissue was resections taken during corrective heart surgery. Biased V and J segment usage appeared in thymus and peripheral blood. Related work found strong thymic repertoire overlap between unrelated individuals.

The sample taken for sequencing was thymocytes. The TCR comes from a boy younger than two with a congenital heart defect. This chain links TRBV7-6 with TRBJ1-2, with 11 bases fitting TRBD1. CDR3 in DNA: TGTGCCAGCAGCTTAGCGGGGACAGGGGGAGTTAGTGGCTACACCTTC. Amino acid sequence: CASSLAGTGGVSGYTF.